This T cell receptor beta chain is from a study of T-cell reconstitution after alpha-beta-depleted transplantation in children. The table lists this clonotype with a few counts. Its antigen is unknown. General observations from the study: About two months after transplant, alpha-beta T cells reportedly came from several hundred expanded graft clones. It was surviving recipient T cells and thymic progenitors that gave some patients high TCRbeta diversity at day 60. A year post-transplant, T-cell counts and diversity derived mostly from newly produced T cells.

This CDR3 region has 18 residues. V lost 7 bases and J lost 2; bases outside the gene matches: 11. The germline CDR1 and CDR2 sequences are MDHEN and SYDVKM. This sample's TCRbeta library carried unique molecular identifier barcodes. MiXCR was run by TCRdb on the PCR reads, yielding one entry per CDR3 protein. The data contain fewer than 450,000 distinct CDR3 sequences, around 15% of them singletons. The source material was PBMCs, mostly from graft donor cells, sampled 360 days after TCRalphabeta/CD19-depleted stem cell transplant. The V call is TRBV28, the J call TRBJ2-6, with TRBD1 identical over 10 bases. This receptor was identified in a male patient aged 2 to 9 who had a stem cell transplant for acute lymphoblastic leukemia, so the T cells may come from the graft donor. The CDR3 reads CASNLRTGGITGANVLTF. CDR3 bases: TGTGCCAGCAACTTAAGGACAGGGGGGATAACTGGGGCCAACGTCCTGACTTTC.